Following are 14 T cell receptor beta chains from one sample sequenced in a study of blood T cells in healthy people across ages. For the second PCR, which ran for about 7 to 12 cycles, a sample-barcoded 5' primer and a J-beta primer mix were used. TCRdb reprocessed the 5' RACE reads via MiXCR and lists one record per CDR3 protein. The table shows about 640,000 distinct CDR3 sequences, with roughly 41% occurring only once. Sequencing was carried out using blood. These TCRs come from an elderly man in good health.

The V gene is TRBV20-1, the J gene TRBJ1-1, with no clear D. The CDR3 spans 10 residues. CDR1 is DFQATT and CDR2 is SNEGSKA in the germline V gene (reference sequence). Written as DNA, the CDR3 is TGCAGCGTGGGGTACACTGAAGCTTTCTTT. Translation gives CSVGYTEAFF.

The table lists this clonotype with many counts. The rearrangement links TRBV12-5 to TRBJ2-7, with D possibly being TRBD1 (5 bases). The CDR3 length is 14 residues. Germline V lookup: CDR1 LGHNT, CDR2 FRNRAP. The germline V and J ends were trimmed by 2 bases and 6 bases, with 14 bases remaining between them. The CDR3 nucleotides read TGTGCTAGTGGTTTGCCCAACCGGCAGGGCGAGCAGTACTTC. Its translation: CASGLPNRQGEQYF.

The chain is built from TRBV6-1 and TRBJ1-1; TRBD1 matches 8 bases. Germline V gene lookup returns CDR1 MNHNS and CDR2 SASEGT. J gave up 5 bases and V 3 bases, and 5 bases lay outside the gene matches. The CDR3 runs to 14 residues. The CDR3 reads CASSDRTGRTEAFF. The CDR3 DNA sequence: TGTGCCAGCAGTGACAGGACAGGGCGGACTGAAGCTTTCTTT.

The chain recombines TRBV20-1 with TRBJ2-1; D uncertain. The V gene lost 6 bases and the J gene lost 8 bases, with 17 bases spanning the gap. The CDR3 is 13 residues long. Per germline, CDR1 DFQATT and CDR2 SNEGSKA (reference sequence). CDR3 DNA: TGCAGTGCCACGCCAGACCTGGACGATGAGCAGTTCTTC. Translated, it gives CSATPDLDDEQFF.

The V gene is TRBV11-3, the J gene TRBJ2-1, with D unclear. Germline V gives CDR1 SGHNT, CDR2 YENEEA. V was pared by 1 base and J by 5 bases, with 12 bases between. There are 15 residues in the CDR3. CDR3 in amino acids: CASSLGQPHDNEQFF. The CDR3 DNA reads TGTGCCAGCAGCTTAGGTCAGCCCCACGACAATGAGCAGTTCTTC.

The chain recombines TRBV15 with TRBJ2-5; D is perhaps TRBD1 (8 bases). The CDR3 runs 18 residues. V was trimmed by 0 bases and J by 0 bases, leaving 17 bases between them. Per germline, CDR1 LNHNV and CDR2 YYDKDF (reference sequence). The chain's CDR3 is CATSREGGRTGYQETQYF. In DNA, the CDR3 is TGTGCCACCAGCAGAGAGGGGGGGAGGACAGGGTACCAAGAGACCCAGTACTTC.

This clonotype was recorded many times. The J gene is TRBJ2-5, the V gene TRBV7-2; the match to TRBD1 covers 9 bases. This CDR3 comprises 19 residues. Germline assignment: CDR1 SGHTA and CDR2 FQGNSA. With 5 bases clipped from V and 4 bases from J, the junction kept 20 bases outside the gene matches. CDR3 loop: CASSLRDRAVGNHGETQYF. CDR3 DNA sequence: TGTGCCAGCAGCCTAAGGGACAGGGCGGTCGGGAATCACGGAGAGACCCAGTACTTC.

This clonotype was observed a handful of times. The chain uses TRBV28 and TRBJ1-2; 7 nucleotides line up with TRBD1. The germline V gene encodes CDR1 MDHEN and CDR2 SYDVKM. With V trimmed by 6 bases and J by 0 bases, 13 bases remained unmatched. The CDR3 has 17 amino acids. CDR3 sequence reads: CASRPGTVFRANYGYTF. The DNA for the CDR3 is TGTGCCAGCAGACCCGGGACAGTTTTTCGGGCTAACTATGGCTACACCTTC.

This clonotype was seen many times. The V and J genes are TRBV6-5 and TRBJ2-6; 8 bases align to TRBD1. V lost 6 bases to trimming and J lost 4 bases; unmatched junction nucleotides: 8. The CDR3 covers 16 residues. Looked up from germline, CDR1 is MNHEY and CDR2 is SVGAGI. In DNA, the CDR3 is TGTGCCAGCAGCCGACAGGGGATGGAGGGGGCCAACGTCCTGACTTTC. Translating gives CASSRQGMEGANVLTF.

This clonotype was detected a few times. The CDR3 DNA reads as TGTGCCAGCAGTGAAGGCCCAGGGTATGGCTACACCTTC. This sequence encodes CASSEGPGYGYTF. The chain has TRBV6-1 and TRBJ1-2; D is possibly TRBD1 (5 bases). Germline loops: CDR1 MNHNS, CDR2 SASEGT. Trimming took 1 base from V and 5 from J, leaving 8 bases between them. CDR3 size: 13 residues.

This clonotype has a handful of counts. This rearrangement joins TRBV20-1 to TRBJ1-1, with TRBD1 as a possible D gene (6 bases). Per germline, CDR1 DFQATT and CDR2 SNEGSKA (reference sequence). This CDR3 spans 15 amino acids. V was clipped by 2 bases and J by 0 bases, with 13 bases between them. CDR3 loop: CSARIPGAMNTEAFF. The DNA of the CDR3 is TGCAGTGCTAGAATCCCAGGGGCTATGAACACTGAAGCTTTCTTT.

This clonotype has ten or more counts. The J gene is TRBJ2-3, the V gene TRBV11-2, with D uncertain. With 2 bases removed from V and 5 bases from J, the gap between germline ends came to 5 bases. The CDR3 length is 12 residues. Germline-derived CDR1 and CDR2 are SGHAT and FQNNGV. The CDR3 bases are TGTGCCAGCAGCTTATTAATAGATACGCAGTATTTT. It translates to CASSLLIDTQYF.

This clonotype has only a few counts. The V call is TRBV9, the J call TRBJ2-6; 8 bases are a match to TRBD2. The germline CDR1 and CDR2 sequences are SGDLS and YYNGEE. The CDR3 has 17 amino acids. The ends lost 4 bases at V and 1 base at J; junction bases unmatched: 7. The CDR3 loop is CASSLTGGGSGANVLTF. The CDR3, as DNA: TGTGCCAGCAGCCTAACCGGGGGGGGTTCTGGGGCCAACGTCCTGACTTTC.

The chain has TRBV28 and TRBJ2-5, with TRBD1 matching over 8 bases. Germline lookup yields CDR1 MDHEN and CDR2 SYDVKM. Trimming cost V 3 bases and J 2 bases; bases outside gene matches: 8. This CDR3 is built from 16 residues. In DNA form, the CDR3 reads TGTGCCAGCAGTTTTGGCACAGGGGGTTTGCAAGAGACCCAGTACTTC. Its translation is CASSFGTGGLQETQYF.